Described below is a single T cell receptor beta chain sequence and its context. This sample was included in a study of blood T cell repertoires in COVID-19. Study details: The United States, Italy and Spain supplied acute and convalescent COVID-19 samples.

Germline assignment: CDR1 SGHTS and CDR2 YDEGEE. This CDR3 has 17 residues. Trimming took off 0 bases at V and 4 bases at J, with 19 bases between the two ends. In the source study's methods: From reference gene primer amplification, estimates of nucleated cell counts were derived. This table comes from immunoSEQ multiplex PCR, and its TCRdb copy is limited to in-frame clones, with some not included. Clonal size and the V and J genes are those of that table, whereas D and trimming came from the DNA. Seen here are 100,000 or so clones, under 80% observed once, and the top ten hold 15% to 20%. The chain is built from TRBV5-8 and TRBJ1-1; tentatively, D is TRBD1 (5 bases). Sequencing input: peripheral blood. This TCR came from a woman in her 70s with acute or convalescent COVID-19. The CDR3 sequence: CASSLVQAYPAPTEAFF. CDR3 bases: TGTGCCAGCAGCTTGGTACAGGCCTACCCAGCGCCCACTGAAGCTTTCTTT.